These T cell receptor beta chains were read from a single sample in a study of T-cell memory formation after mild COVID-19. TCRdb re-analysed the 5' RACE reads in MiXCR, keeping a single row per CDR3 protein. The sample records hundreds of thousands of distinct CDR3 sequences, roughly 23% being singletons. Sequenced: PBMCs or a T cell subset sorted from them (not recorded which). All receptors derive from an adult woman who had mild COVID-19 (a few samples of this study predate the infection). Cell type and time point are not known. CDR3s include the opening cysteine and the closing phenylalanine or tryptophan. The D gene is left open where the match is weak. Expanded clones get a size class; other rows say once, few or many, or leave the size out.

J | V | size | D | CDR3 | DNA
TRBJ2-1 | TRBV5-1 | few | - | CASSTQGAGDYNEQFF | TGCGCCAGCAGCACCCAAGGAGCGGGCGACTACAATGAGCAGTTCTTC
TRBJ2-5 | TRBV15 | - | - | CATSRVLGEGDETQYF | TGTGCCACCAGCAGAGTCTTAGGAGAAGGGGACGAGACCCAGTACTTC
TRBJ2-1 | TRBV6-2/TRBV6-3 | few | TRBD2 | CASMHLAGGVRNEQFF | TGTGCCAGCATGCACTTAGCGGGAGGGGTAAGGAATGAGCAGTTCTTC
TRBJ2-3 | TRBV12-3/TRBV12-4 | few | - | CASSKSTDTQYF | TGTGCCAGCAGCAAAAGCACAGATACGCAGTATTTT
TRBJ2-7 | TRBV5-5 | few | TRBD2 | CASSIGDYPYEQYF | TGTGCCAGCAGCATCGGGGACTATCCCTACGAGCAGTACTTC
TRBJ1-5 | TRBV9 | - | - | CASGGGGDQPQHF | TGTGCCAGCGGTGGGGGTGGCGATCAGCCCCAGCATTTT
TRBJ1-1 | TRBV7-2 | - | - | CARSLSHMNTEAFF | TGTGCCAGAAGCTTAAGCCACATGAACACTGAAGCTTTCTTT
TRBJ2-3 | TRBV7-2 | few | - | CAGTWDWGTDTQYF | TGTGCCGGCACTTGGGATTGGGGCACAGATACGCAGTATTTT
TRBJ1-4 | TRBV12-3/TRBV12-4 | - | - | CASSFFEKLFF | TGTGCCAGCAGTTTTTTTGAAAAACTGTTTTTT
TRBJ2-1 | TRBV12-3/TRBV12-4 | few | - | CASREGAIPYNEQFF | TGTGCCAGCAGGGAAGGCGCCATACCCTACAATGAGCAGTTCTTC
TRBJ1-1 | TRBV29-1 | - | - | CSGTHHGEAFF | TGCAGCGGGACCCATCACGGGGAGGCTTTCTTT
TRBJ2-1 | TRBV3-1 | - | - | CASSQEGAGYNEQFF | TGTGCCAGCAGCCAAGAAGGGGCGGGCTACAATGAGCAGTTCTTC
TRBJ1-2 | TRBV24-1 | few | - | CATSDGSVGDYGYTF | TGTGCCACCAGTGATGGATCGGTCGGAGACTATGGCTACACCTTC
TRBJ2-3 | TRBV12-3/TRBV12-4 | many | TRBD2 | CASSPRTSGSTDTQYF | TGTGCCAGCAGTCCCCGGACTAGCGGGAGCACAGATACGCAGTATTTT
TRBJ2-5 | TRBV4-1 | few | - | CASSQDPGETQYF | TGCGCCAGCAGCCAAGATCCGGGGGAGACCCAGTACTTC
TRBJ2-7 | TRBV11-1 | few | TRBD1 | CASSTTGGAYEQYF | TGTGCCAGCAGCACGACAGGGGGCGCGTACGAGCAGTACTTC
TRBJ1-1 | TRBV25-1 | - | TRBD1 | CASSEWGTAGTEAFF | TGTGCCAGCAGTGAATGGGGGACAGCTGGTACTGAAGCTTTCTTT
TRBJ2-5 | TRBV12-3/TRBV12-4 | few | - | CASSPYRSRGETQYF | TGTGCCAGCAGTCCCTACCGATCCCGGGGCGAGACCCAGTACTTC
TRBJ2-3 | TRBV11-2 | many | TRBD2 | CASSSLLAGRGDTQYF | TGTGCCAGCAGCTCTTTACTAGCGGGGAGGGGGGATACGCAGTATTTT
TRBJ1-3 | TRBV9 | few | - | CASSVLGGSSGNTIYF | TGTGCCAGCAGCGTTTTAGGGGGTTCCTCTGGAAACACCATATATTTT